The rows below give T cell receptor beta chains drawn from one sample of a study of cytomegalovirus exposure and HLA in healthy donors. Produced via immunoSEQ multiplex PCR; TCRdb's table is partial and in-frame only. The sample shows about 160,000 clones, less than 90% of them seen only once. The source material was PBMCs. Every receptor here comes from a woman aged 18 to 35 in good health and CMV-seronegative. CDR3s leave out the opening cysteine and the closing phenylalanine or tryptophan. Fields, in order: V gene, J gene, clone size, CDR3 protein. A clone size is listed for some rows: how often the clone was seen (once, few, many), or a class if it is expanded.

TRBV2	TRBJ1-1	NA	ASSPRKNTEAF
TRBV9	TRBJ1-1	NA	ASSVGGSMNTEAF
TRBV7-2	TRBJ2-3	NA	ASSPDRGRTDTQY
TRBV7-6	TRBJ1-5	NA	ASSMRWGLNQPQH
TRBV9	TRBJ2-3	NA	ASSVRGQPDTQY
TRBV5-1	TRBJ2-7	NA	ASSLGAGISYEQY
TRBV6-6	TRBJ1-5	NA	ASSHVGASNQPQH
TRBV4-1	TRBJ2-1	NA	ASSLYPAPVNEQF
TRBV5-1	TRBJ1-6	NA	ASSLAGDSLNSPLH
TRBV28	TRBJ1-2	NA	ASSPGQVVWADGYT
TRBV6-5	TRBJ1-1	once	ASSYGRMNTEAF
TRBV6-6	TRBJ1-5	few	ASRRQGGQPQH
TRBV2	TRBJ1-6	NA	AGQRALNSPLH
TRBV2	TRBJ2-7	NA	ASSEGARGRILKVEQY
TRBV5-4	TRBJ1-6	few	ASRISTGDNSPLH
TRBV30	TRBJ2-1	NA	AWTLDRVRF
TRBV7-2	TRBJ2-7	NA	ASSRTSGSDYEQY
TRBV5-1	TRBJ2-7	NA	ASSSVAPSYEQY
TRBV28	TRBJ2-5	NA	ASSLLVLGAGGPETQY
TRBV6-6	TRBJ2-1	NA	ASSSMGPYNEQF
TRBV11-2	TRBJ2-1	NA	ASSLDVGGRDSYNEQF
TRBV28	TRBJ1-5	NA	ASSTPDRTDQPQH
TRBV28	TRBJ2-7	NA	ASSFGGSSYEQY
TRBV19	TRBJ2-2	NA	ASSMEGGPNTGELF
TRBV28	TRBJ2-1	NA	ASGAPGTNNEQF
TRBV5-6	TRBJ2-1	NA	ASSLRDRGFGEQF
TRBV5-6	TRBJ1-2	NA	ASSGTAPGGYT
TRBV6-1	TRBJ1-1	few	ASSSRGEAEAF
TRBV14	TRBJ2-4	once	ASSQETSGVLQY
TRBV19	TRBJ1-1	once	ASRIGGRGNTEAF
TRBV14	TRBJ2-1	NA	ASSQLASGNPNEQF
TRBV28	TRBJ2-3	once	ASSYPGSGRAPSTDTQY
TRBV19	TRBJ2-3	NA	ASSSRLAGGTDTQY
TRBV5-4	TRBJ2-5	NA	ASSVGRGGLETQY
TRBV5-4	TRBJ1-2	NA	ASSLDRANYGYT
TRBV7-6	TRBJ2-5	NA	ASSRQGQETQY
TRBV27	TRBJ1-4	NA	ASSLIPQEKLF
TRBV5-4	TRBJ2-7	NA	ASSLYLSSYEQY
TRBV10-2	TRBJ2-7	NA	ASTRDILAGGLSSYEQY
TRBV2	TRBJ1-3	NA	ASSDGWAGVNTIY
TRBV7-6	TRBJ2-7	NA	ASSLGVQGLYEQY
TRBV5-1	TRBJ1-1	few	ASSTKTGPNTEAF
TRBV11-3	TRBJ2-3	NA	ASSPGTSGSTDTQY
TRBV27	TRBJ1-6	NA	ASRGQGVYSPLH
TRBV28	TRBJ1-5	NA	ASSFRDRDNQPQH
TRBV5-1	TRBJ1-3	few	ASSLGGQVPRNTIY